These 29 T cell receptor beta chains originate from one sample sequenced in a study of cytomegalovirus exposure and HLA in healthy donors. Use of 60 Vbeta and 13 Jbeta primers characterized the PCR. Repertoires were generated with immunoSEQ multiplex PCR, while TCRdb's copy carries only in-frame clones and drops some. The repertoire holds approximately 290,000 clones, with roughly 80% as singletons. What was sequenced was PBMCs. The receptors originated from a girl under 10 years old in good health and CMV-seronegative.

The chain recombines TRBV7-9 with TRBJ1-4; 7 bases align to TRBD1. The CDR3 is 15 residues long. V dropped 4 bases and J dropped 5; count of bases not matched to a gene: 7. Germline V lookup: CDR1 SEHNR, CDR2 FQNEAQ (reference sequence). The CDR3 region has the DNA TGTGCCAGCAGCTCACTGGGACAGAAAAATGAAAAACTGTTTTTT. It codes for CASSSLGQKNEKLFF.

A single count supports this clone. The chain recombines TRBV11-2 with TRBJ2-7, with D tentatively TRBD1 (6 bases). The CDR3 is 13 residues long. V was trimmed by 11 bases and J by 5 bases, leaving 19 bases between them. The germline gives CDR1 SGHAT, CDR2 FQNNGV. CDR3: CAVSPGVGDEQYF. The CDR3, as DNA: TGTGCCGTTTCCCCAGGGGTTGGCGACGAGCAGTACTTC.

The rearrangement links TRBV5-6 to TRBJ1-2, with 7 bases fitting TRBD1. J was trimmed by 1 base and V by 5 bases; bases with no gene match: 5. The CDR3 sequence is 14 residues long. Germline CDR1 is SGHDT and CDR2 is YYEEEE. CDR3 DNA sequence: TGTGCCAGCAGATACAGACAGGGTAACTATGGCTACACCTTC. As protein: CASRYRQGNYGYTF.

The V gene is TRBV27, the J gene TRBJ2-1; D is unclear. V was clipped by 0 bases and J by 4 bases, with 10 bases between them. Germline loops: CDR1 MNHEY, CDR2 SMNVEV (reference sequence). This CDR3 is built from 15 residues. The CDR3 loop reads CASSLSAGLYNEQFF. CDR3 nucleotide sequence: TGTGCCAGCAGTTTATCGGCAGGATTATACAATGAGCAGTTCTTC.

The rearrangement joins TRBV28 to TRBJ2-1, with D possibly matching TRBD2 (5 bases). The CDR3 consists of 11 residues. Trimming left V 2 bases short and J 13 bases short, with 9 bases between. The germline gives CDR1 MDHEN, CDR2 SYDVKM. The CDR3: CASSLLSGQFF. The CDR3 bases are TGTGCCAGCAGTTTACTCAGCGGACAGTTCTTC.

This sequence joins TRBV2 and TRBJ2-5; a weak D match, TRBD2 (6 bases). The end of the DNA is better explained by TRBJ2-7, so the J call may be wrong. The CDR3 runs 16 residues. Germline loops: CDR1 SNHLY, CDR2 FYNNEI. The CDR3 loop reads CASRHRTTSLSYEQYF. The DNA for the CDR3 is TGTGCCAGCAGACACCGGACTACATCCTTATCCTACGAGCAGTACTTC.

The chain is built from TRBV19 and TRBJ2-1; 9 nucleotides agree with TRBD1. CDR3 length: 19 amino acids. V shed 2 bases and J 4 bases; nucleotides not matched to a gene: 15. CDR1 LNHDA and CDR2 SQIVND come from the germline V gene (reference sequence). CDR3 nucleotide sequence: TGTGCCAGTAGTATAACGTCGGTCCTGGGACAGGGATCATACAATGAGCAGTTCTTC. Its translation: CASSITSVLGQGSYNEQFF.

The chain combines TRBV27 with TRBJ1-5; D possibly corresponds to TRBD1 (6 bases). CDR3 size: 15 residues. The V gene lost 5 bases and the J gene lost 2 bases, with 13 bases spanning the gap. Germline CDR1 reads MNHEY; CDR2 reads SMNVEV (reference sequence). CDR3 bases: TGTGCCAGCAGTATCGACAGGACTGGCAATCAGCCCCAGCATTTT. Protein: CASSIDRTGNQPQHF.

The chain combines TRBV5-1 with TRBJ2-7, with TRBD1 matching 7 bases. The CDR3 is 14 residues long. The V and J ends lost 3 bases and 0 bases, in that order; junction bases with no gene match: 3. Germline V gene sequence: CDR1 SGHRS, CDR2 YFSETQ. The CDR3 coding sequence is TGCGCCAGCAGCTCCGGGGACAGCTCCTACGAGCAGTACTTC. Amino acids: CASSSGDSSYEQYF.

V usage is TRBV28 and J usage is TRBJ1-2; D is possibly TRBD1 (6 bases). This CDR3 contains 16 residues. CDR1 is MDHEN and CDR2 is SYDVKM in the germline V gene. V was clipped by 7 bases and J by 4 bases, with 22 bases between them. This chain's CDR3 is CASTPGEKGRPYGYTF. CDR3 bases: TGTGCCAGCACCCCAGGGGAGAAGGGGCGCCCCTATGGCTACACCTTC.

Here the CDR3 reads CAWGTGRGNQPQHF. The CDR3 DNA follows: TGTGCCTGGGGAACAGGTAGGGGCAATCAGCCCCAGCATTTT. The chain joins TRBV30 to TRBJ1-5; D possibly corresponds to TRBD1 (5 bases). The CDR3 contains 14 residues. Germline V CDR1 and CDR2: GTSNPN, SVGIG (reference sequence). V was cut by 5 bases and J by 2 bases, with 13 bases left in between.

The chain uses TRBV5-1 and TRBJ2-1; D may be TRBD2 (6 bases). Germline CDR1 and CDR2: SGHRS and YFSETQ. The V and J ends lost 4 bases and 6 bases respectively, with 20 bases between them. The CDR3 spans 16 residues. The CDR3 sequence is CASSPIAGREGNEQFF. In DNA form, the CDR3 reads TGCGCCAGCAGCCCGATCGCCGGGAGAGAGGGCAATGAGCAGTTCTTC.

V usage is TRBV4-2 and J usage is TRBJ1-6, with 8 bases aligning to TRBD1. The junction had 11 bases not matched to a gene; V was cut back by 0 bases and J by 7 bases. Germline CDR1 and CDR2: LGHNA and YNFKEQ. CDR3 length: 18 amino acids. CDR3 sequence: CASSQDSPRTGWNSPLHF. The CDR3 DNA reads as TGTGCCAGCAGCCAAGATAGTCCCAGGACAGGGTGGAATTCACCCCTCCACTTT.

This clone was recorded a few times. The chain combines TRBV21-1 with TRBJ1-2; no check of the table's D call, TRBD1, against the DNA was made. TRBV21-1 is a pseudogene locus. There are 14 residues in the CDR3. In DNA form, the CDR3 reads TGTGCCAGCAGCAAAGTCAGAACTAACTATGGCTACACCTTC. Residues: CASSKVRTNYGYTF.

This chain joins TRBV30 and TRBJ2-5, with 11 bases lining up with TRBD2. Germline trimming cut 2 bases from V and 5 bases from J; bases unmatched to any gene: 19. The CDR3 consists of 19 residues. Germline-derived CDR1 and CDR2 are GTSNPN and SVGIG (reference sequence). The CDR3 sequence is CAWSSMVLTSGRRRETQYF. The CDR3 DNA reads TGTGCCTGGAGTTCTATGGTCCTAACTAGCGGGAGAAGGCGGGAGACCCAGTACTTC.

This clone has more than one count but fewer than ten. This chain joins TRBV5-1 and TRBJ2-5; 8 positions match TRBD1. Germline CDR1 reads SGHRS; CDR2 reads YFSETQ. This CDR3 contains 15 residues. With 0 bases clipped from V and 0 bases from J, the junction kept 1 base outside the gene matches. The CDR3 loop reads CASSLGDRNQETQYF. CDR3 nucleotide sequence: TGCGCCAGCAGCTTGGGGGACAGGAACCAAGAGACCCAGTACTTC.

This clone was seen only a few times. The CDR3 spells CASSFSRDQPQHF. The CDR3 DNA follows: TGTGCCAGCAGCTTCAGCAGGGATCAGCCCCAGCATTTT. The V and J genes are TRBV5-6 and TRBJ1-5; D may be TRBD1 (5 bases). This CDR3 is built from 13 residues. CDR1 and CDR2 from the germline V gene are SGHDT and YYEEEE. Trimming took 2 bases from V and 5 from J, leaving 8 bases between them.

The V call is TRBV7-9, the J call TRBJ1-2, with 7 nucleotides matching TRBD1. From germline, CDR1 is SEHNR and CDR2 FQNEAQ (reference sequence). The CDR3 spans 15 residues. V lost 3 bases, J lost 5 bases, and 9 bases stayed unmatched. The DNA for the CDR3 is TGTGCCAGCAGCTTTGGAGATCACAGGGGTTATGGCTACACCTTC. It yields the protein CASSFGDHRGYGYTF.

The chain employs TRBV5-4 and TRBJ2-1; no clear D. The germline CDR1 and CDR2 sequences are SGHNT and YYREEE (reference sequence). Trimming stripped 5 bases from V and 6 bases from J, with 9 bases between. There are 12 residues in the CDR3. The chain's CDR3 is CASSSFFNEQFF. The CDR3 DNA follows: TGTGCCAGCAGTTCCTTTTTCAATGAGCAGTTCTTC.

About this clone: At the DNA level, this CDR3 is encoded by other sequences in the same sample as well. The chain uses TRBV27 and TRBJ2-3, with D possibly being TRBD2 (6 bases). Germline lookup yields CDR1 MNHEY and CDR2 SMNVEV (reference sequence). The germline V and J ends were trimmed by 2 bases and 0 bases, with 6 bases remaining between them. This CDR3 has 14 amino acids. The CDR3 spells CASSLAGSTDTQYF. The CDR3 region has the DNA TGTGCCAGCAGTTTAGCGGGGAGCACAGATACGCAGTATTTT.

The DNA for the CDR3 is TGTGCCAGCAGTTTATTTACCGGGACTAGCGGGGTCCTGAGCACAGATACGCAGTATTTT. This sequence encodes CASSLFTGTSGVLSTDTQYF. This chain uses TRBV28 with TRBJ2-3; 13 nucleotides match TRBD2. CDR3 size: 20 residues. Germline CDR1 reads MDHEN; CDR2 reads SYDVKM. Trimming at V came to 1 base and at J to 0 bases, leaving 10 bases not matched to a gene.

V usage is TRBV28 and J usage is TRBJ1-6; the match to TRBD1 covers 7 bases. CDR1 and CDR2 (germline): MDHEN, SYDVKM. CDR3 length equals 16 residues. Trimming took 5 bases from V and 7 from J; bases not matched to a gene: 11. The CDR3 reads CASSTPHRGPNSPLHF. The CDR3 nucleotides read TGTGCCAGCAGTACCCCTCACAGGGGACCAAATTCACCCCTCCACTTT.

The V and J genes are TRBV18 and TRBJ2-3; 7 nucleotides match TRBD1. The CDR3 covers 18 residues. V was clipped by 4 bases and J by 2 bases; unmatched bases: 15. The germline gives CDR1 KGHSH, CDR2 LQKENI. The CDR3 region is CASSRALTGAYNTDTQYF. The DNA for the CDR3 is TGTGCCAGCTCACGGGCCCTAACAGGGGCCTACAACACAGATACGCAGTATTTT.

The chain combines TRBV5-1 with TRBJ2-5; D gene unclear. The DNA matches TRBJ2-7 better at its end, which makes the J call doubtful. CDR3 length: 13 amino acids. The germline V gene has CDR1 SGHRS and CDR2 YFSETQ. For the CDR3, the DNA is TGCGCCAGCAGCTTGCTATACTCCTACGAGCAGTACTTC. It yields the protein CASSLLYSYEQYF.

The V gene is TRBV27, the J gene TRBJ2-1, with 12 bases that match TRBD2. The CDR3 contains 15 residues. The trim removed 3 bases at V and 5 bases at J, leaving 2 bases unmatched. The germline gives CDR1 MNHEY, CDR2 SMNVEV (reference sequence). CDR3 in DNA: TGTGCCAGCAGTTTGGGACTAGCGGGCAACAATGAGCAGTTCTTC. Translation gives CASSLGLAGNNEQFF.

The chain uses TRBV27 and TRBJ1-2; 9 bases agree with TRBD1. The trim removed 3 bases at V and 7 bases at J, leaving 6 bases unmatched. The CDR3 length is 14 residues. Germline CDR1 reads MNHEY; CDR2 reads SMNVEV (reference sequence). The CDR3, as DNA: TGTGCCAGCAGTTTCCTGGACAGGGGACGTGGCTACACCTTC. Protein: CASSFLDRGRGYTF.

This sequence joins TRBV6-6 and TRBJ2-7, with 8 bases that match TRBD1. The V gene end was trimmed by 4 bases and the J gene end by 6 bases; junction bases not matched to a gene: 5. The germline V gene has CDR1 MNHNY and CDR2 SVGAGI (reference sequence). This CDR3 comprises 13 residues. CDR3 in amino acids: CASSSSGTGEQYF. CDR3 nucleotide sequence: TGTGCCAGCAGTTCCTCAGGGACAGGCGAGCAGTACTTC.

This clone has a handful of counts. V usage is TRBV4-1 and J usage is TRBJ2-7; the match to TRBD2 covers 13 bases. There are 16 residues in the CDR3. V trimming: 1 base; J trimming: 3 bases; junction bases outside the gene matches: 3. Germline CDR1 is MGHRA and CDR2 is YSYEKL. The chain's CDR3 is CASSQGTSGSYYEQYF. The CDR3, as DNA: TGCGCCAGCAGCCAAGGGACTAGCGGGAGTTACTACGAGCAGTACTTC.

This chain connects TRBV28 to TRBJ2-7; possible D gene TRBD2, 7 bases. Germline CDR1 reads MDHEN; CDR2 reads SYDVKM. Trimming pared 5 bases from V and 6 bases from J, leaving 14 bases between. The CDR3 has 13 amino acids. CDR3 amino acids: CASSAGATSEQYF. The CDR3 bases are TGTGCCAGCAGTGCGGGGGCGACGTCCGAGCAGTACTTC.